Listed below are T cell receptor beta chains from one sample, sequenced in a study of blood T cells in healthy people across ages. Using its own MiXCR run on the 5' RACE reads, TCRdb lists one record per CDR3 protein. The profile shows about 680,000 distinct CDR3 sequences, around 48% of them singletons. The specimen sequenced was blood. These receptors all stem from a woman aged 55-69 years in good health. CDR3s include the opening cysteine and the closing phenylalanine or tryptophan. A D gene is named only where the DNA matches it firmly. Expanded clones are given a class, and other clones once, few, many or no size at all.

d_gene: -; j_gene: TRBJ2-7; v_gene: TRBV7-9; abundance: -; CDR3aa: CASSHPGSSYEQYF; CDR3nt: TGTGCCAGCAGTCATCCCGGCAGCTCCTACGAGCAGTACTTC
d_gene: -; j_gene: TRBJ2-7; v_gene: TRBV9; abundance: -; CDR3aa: CASSVGTLSSYEQYF; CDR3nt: TGTGCCAGCAGCGTTGGGACCCTGAGCTCCTACGAGCAGTACTTC
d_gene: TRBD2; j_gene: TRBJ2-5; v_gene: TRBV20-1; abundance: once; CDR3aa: CSAVHSGMETQYF; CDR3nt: TGCAGTGCTGTTCATAGCGGGATGGAGACCCAGTACTTC
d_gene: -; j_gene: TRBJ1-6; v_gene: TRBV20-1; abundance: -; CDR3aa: CSAPQGSYNSPLHF; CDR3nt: TGCAGTGCTCCCCAAGGGTCCTATAATTCACCCCTCCACTTT
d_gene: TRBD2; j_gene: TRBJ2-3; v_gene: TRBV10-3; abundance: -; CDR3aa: CAISEGGRGTDTQYF; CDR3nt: TGTGCCATCAGTGAGGGCGGGAGGGGCACAGATACGCAGTATTTT
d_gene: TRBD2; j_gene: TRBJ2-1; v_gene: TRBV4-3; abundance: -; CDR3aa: CASSQERAGGPIYEQFF; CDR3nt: TGCGCCAGCAGCCAAGAACGAGCGGGAGGGCCCATTTATGAGCAGTTCTTC
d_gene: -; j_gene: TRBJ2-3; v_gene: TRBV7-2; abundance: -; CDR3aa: CASSPIVGADTQYF; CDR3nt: TGTGCCAGCAGCCCGATAGTCGGCGCAGATACGCAGTATTTT
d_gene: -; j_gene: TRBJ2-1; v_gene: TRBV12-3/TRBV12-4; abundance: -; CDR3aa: CASSLARGMYVRGNEQFF; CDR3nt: TGTGCCAGCAGTTTAGCGCGCGGGATGTACGTTCGTGGCAATGAGCAGTTCTTC
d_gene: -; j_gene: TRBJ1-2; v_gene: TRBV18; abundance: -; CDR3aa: CASRTPSNYGYTF; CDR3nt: TGTGCCAGCCGGACGCCCAGTAACTATGGCTACACCTTC
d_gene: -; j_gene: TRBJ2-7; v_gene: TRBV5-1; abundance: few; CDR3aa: CASSATGLLYEQYF; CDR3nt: TGCGCCAGCAGCGCCACGGGACTCCTCTACGAGCAGTACTTC
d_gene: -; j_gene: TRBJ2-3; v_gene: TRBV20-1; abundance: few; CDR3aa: CSASSRSEDTQYF; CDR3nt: TGCAGTGCTAGCTCGAGGTCTGAAGATACGCAGTATTTT
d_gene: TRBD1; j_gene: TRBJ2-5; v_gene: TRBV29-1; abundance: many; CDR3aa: CSDNTGGETQYF; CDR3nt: TGCAGCGACAATACAGGGGGCGAGACCCAGTACTTC
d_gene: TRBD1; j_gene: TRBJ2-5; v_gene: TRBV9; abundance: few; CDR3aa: CASSADRVSAETQYF; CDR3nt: TGTGCCAGCAGCGCCGACAGGGTGAGCGCGGAGACCCAGTACTTC
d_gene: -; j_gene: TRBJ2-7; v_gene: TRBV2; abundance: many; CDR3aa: CASSEARHEQYF; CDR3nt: TGTGCCAGCAGTGAAGCGAGGCACGAGCAGTACTTC
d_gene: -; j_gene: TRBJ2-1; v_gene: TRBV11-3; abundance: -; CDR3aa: CASSEDYYKEQFF; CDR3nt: TGTGCCAGCAGCGAGGACTACTACAAGGAGCAGTTCTTC
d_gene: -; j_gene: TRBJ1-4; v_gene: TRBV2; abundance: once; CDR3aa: CASRRGQSTGNEKLFF; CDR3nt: TGTGCCAGCAGAAGAGGACAGTCCACTGGGAATGAAAAACTGTTTTTT
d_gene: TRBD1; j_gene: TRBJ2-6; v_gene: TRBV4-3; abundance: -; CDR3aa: CASSQTTTGGSTRANVLTF; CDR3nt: TGCGCCAGCAGCCAGACCACTACAGGGGGCTCAACCCGGGCCAACGTCCTGACTTTC
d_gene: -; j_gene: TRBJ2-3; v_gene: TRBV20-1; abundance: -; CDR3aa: CSASQAEISTDTQYF; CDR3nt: TGCAGTGCTAGTCAAGCGGAAATAAGCACAGATACGCAGTATTTT
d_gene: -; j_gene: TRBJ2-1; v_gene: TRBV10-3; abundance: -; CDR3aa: CAISERDEQFF; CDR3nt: TGTGCCATCAGTGAGCGGGATGAGCAGTTCTTC
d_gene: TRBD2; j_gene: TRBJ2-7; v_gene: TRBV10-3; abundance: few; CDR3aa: CAISGRTSGVSYEQYF; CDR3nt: TGTGCCATCAGCGGTAGGACTAGCGGGGTGTCCTACGAGCAGTACTTC
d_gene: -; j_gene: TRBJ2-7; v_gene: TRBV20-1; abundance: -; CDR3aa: CSASRGGASYEQYF; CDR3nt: TGCAGTGCTAGTCGTGGCGGGGCATCCTACGAGCAGTACTTC
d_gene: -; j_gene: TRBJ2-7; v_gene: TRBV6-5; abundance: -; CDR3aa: CASSSSPVTYEQYF; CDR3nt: TGTGCCAGCAGTTCCTCACCTGTCACCTACGAGCAGTACTTC
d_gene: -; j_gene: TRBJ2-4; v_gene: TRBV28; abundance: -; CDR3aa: CASSTIDIAKNIQYF; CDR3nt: TGTGCCAGCAGCACCATCGACATAGCCAAAAACATTCAGTACTTC
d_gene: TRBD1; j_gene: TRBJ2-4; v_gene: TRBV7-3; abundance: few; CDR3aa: CASSRGQGNIQYF; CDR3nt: TGTGCCAGCAGCCGCGGACAGGGGAACATTCAGTACTTC
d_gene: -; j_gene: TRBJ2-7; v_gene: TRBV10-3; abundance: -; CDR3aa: CAIKRDPVDYEQYF; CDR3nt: TGTGCCATCAAACGGGACCCTGTGGACTACGAGCAGTACTTC
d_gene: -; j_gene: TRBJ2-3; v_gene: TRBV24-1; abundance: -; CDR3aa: CATSDRLSPCTDTQYF; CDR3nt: TGTGCCACCAGTGATAGGTTGAGTCCTTGCACAGATACGCAGTATTTT